The rows below give T cell receptor beta chains drawn from one sample of a study of early stage breast cancer tumors. The protocol was immunoSEQ multiplex PCR, while the TCRdb copy is restricted to in-frame clones and leaves out a portion. The table shows about 46,000 clones, with 78% occurring only once. Source material: blood. Receptors originate from a person aged 40 to 49 with breast cancer. The CDR3 runs from the conserved cysteine through the conserved F or W.

V gene: TRBV7-8
CDR3 protein: CASSLAGGGNTIYF

V gene: TRBV9
CDR3 protein: CASSGTRVGYTF

V gene: TRBV10-1
CDR3 protein: CASSESTYEQYF

V gene: TRBV5-4
CDR3 protein: CASSSAYEQYF

V gene: TRBV18
CDR3 protein: CASSPPRAGGSDTQYF

V gene: TRBV7-8
CDR3 protein: CASVTSWMDEQFF

V gene: TRBV4-1
CDR3 protein: CASSQVVALNRGGGELFF

V gene: TRBV28
CDR3 protein: CASSLPHQETQYF

V gene: TRBV6-6
CDR3 protein: CASSYDGPMQYF

V gene: TRBV7-9
CDR3 protein: CASSETGGKLFF

V gene: TRBV7-8
CDR3 protein: CASSLVAGGYEQYF

V gene: TRBV30
CDR3 protein: CAWSVLRDTGELFF

V gene: TRBV5-8
CDR3 protein: CASSLPSGGRGRETQYF

V gene: TRBV5-1
CDR3 protein: CASSLAGGTDEQYF

V gene: TRBV9
CDR3 protein: CASSVAGQDSYEQYF

V gene: TRBV30
CDR3 protein: CAWSGQGNEAFF

V gene: TRBV19
CDR3 protein: CASSITGTSSGTGELFF

V gene: TRBV4-1
CDR3 protein: CASSPGTSGFHEQFF

V gene: TRBV18
CDR3 protein: CASSGGSTDTQYF

V gene: TRBV18
CDR3 protein: CASSQTNSPRGNQPQHF

V gene: TRBV7-9
CDR3 protein: CASTFQGPAEAFF

V gene: TRBV4-1
CDR3 protein: CASSQKAVTSGSYEQYF

V gene: TRBV5-1
CDR3 protein: CASSLGPDTVGFF

V gene: TRBV7-2
CDR3 protein: CASSFSGETYEQYF

V gene: TRBV7-2
CDR3 protein: CASSDAGVSSYNEQFF

V gene: TRBV6-1
CDR3 protein: CASSGGGADGNQPQHF

V gene: TRBV14
CDR3 protein: CASSQRTRSEQYF